Listed here are 17 T cell receptor beta chains from one sample, sequenced in a study of T cells after yellow fever vaccination. TCRdb analysed the 5' RACE reads with MiXCR anew, one entry per CDR3 protein. The table lists 300,000 to 400,000 distinct CDR3 sequences, around a tenth of them singletons. The sequenced sample was CD4+ T cells sorted from PBMCs, obtained 45 days after the yellow fever booster vaccination. These receptors all come from a man aged 18 to 30 who received the YFV17D yellow fever vaccine.

This chain uses TRBV27 with TRBJ1-5; 7 bases agree with TRBD1. The CDR3 spans 12 residues. V lost 6 bases and J lost 10; bases outside the gene matches: 6. Germline CDR1 reads MNHEY; CDR2 reads SMNVEV (reference sequence). CDR3 sequence reads: CASRPAGGPQHF. The CDR3 bases are TGTGCCAGCAGGCCAGCAGGGGGACCCCAGCATTTT.

J is TRBJ2-7 and V is TRBV11-2; 8 bases are shared with TRBD2. With V trimmed by 2 bases and J by 2 bases, 5 bases remained unmatched. CDR1 and CDR2 (germline): SGHAT, FQNNGV. CDR3 length: 15 residues. CDR3 region: CASSLKIAGTYEQYF. The CDR3 DNA sequence: TGTGCCAGCAGCTTAAAAATAGCGGGGACCTACGAGCAGTACTTC.

This clonotype showed up just a few times. This rearrangement joins TRBV2 to TRBJ1-2; 8 positions agree with TRBD1. The V gene end was trimmed by 4 bases and the J gene end by 6 bases; junction bases not matched to a gene: 10. This CDR3 is built from 15 residues. Germline assignment: CDR1 SNHLY and CDR2 FYNNEI. CDR3 sequence: CASSVDQGAMNGYTF. The DNA of the CDR3 is TGTGCCAGCAGTGTAGACCAGGGGGCGATGAATGGCTACACCTTC.

The V and J genes are TRBV6-5 and TRBJ2-3; D might be TRBD1 or TRBD2, each matching 6 bases. CDR3 length: 16 residues. CDR1 and CDR2 (germline): MNHEY, SVGAGI. The germline V and J ends were trimmed by 5 bases and 0 bases, with 15 bases remaining between them. Here the CDR3 DNA reads TGTGCCAGCAGTATAGGGGGGCAGCTCAGCACAGATACGCAGTATTTT. It codes for CASSIGGQLSTDTQYF.

The chain carries TRBV5-1 and TRBJ1-5; 7 positions match TRBD1. V was clipped by 7 bases and J by 0 bases; unmatched bases: 7. CDR3 length: 15 residues. The germline V gene has CDR1 SGHRS and CDR2 YFSETQ. The CDR3 DNA reads TGCGCCAGCCGCCGGGACAGCAATAGCAATCAGCCCCAGCATTTT. Encoded protein: CASRRDSNSNQPQHF. Full variable domain (missing parts from reference TRBV5-1 and TRBJ1-5): KAGVTQTPRYLIKTRGQQVTLSCSPISGHRSVSWYQQTPGQGLQFLFEYFSETQRNKGNFPGRFSGRQFSNSRSEMNVSTLELGDSALYLCASRRDSNSNQPQHFGDGTRLSIL.

This clonotype has at least ten counts. This chain links TRBV5-1 with TRBJ1-2; D is perhaps TRBD1 (5 bases). V was trimmed by 4 bases and J by 4 bases, leaving 20 bases between them. The germline gives CDR1 SGHRS, CDR2 YFSETQ. CDR3 length equals 16 residues. CDR3 coding DNA: TGCGCCAGCAGCCGAGACAGCTCAGCCTCCATCTATGGCTACACCTTC. This codes for CASSRDSSASIYGYTF.

In its sample, this clonotype was seen many times. This rearrangement joins TRBV5-1 to TRBJ1-2, with D perhaps matching TRBD1 (5 bases). V lost 1 base to trimming and J lost 8 bases, with 15 bases between them. This CDR3 region has 14 residues. Per germline, CDR1 SGHRS and CDR2 YFSETQ. As DNA, the CDR3 is TGCGCCAGCAGCTTGTCAGGGTATGGTCAAGGCTACACCTTC. It translates to CASSLSGYGQGYTF. Full variable domain (remainder filled in from reference TRBV5-1 and TRBJ1-2): KAGVTQTPRYLIKTRGQQVTLSCSPISGHRSVSWYQQTPGQGLQFLFEYFSETQRNKGNFPGRFSGRQFSNSRSEMNVSTLELGDSALYLCASSLSGYGQGYTFGSGTRLTVV.

This clonotype was seen a few times. The chain employs TRBV12-3 or TRBV12-4 and TRBJ2-1, with 11 nucleotides matching TRBD2. The CDR3 has 15 residues. J gave up 9 bases and V 3 bases, and 7 bases lay outside the gene matches. The CDR3 coding sequence is TGTGCCAGCAGTTTTGGTAGCGGGGGGGACCCTGAGCAGTTCTTC. Amino acid sequence: CASSFGSGGDPEQFF.

The chain joins TRBV20-1 to TRBJ2-5; 16 bases align to TRBD2. CDR3 length equals 20 residues. V lost 2 bases, J lost 0 bases, and 12 bases stayed unmatched. Per germline, CDR1 DFQATT and CDR2 SNEGSKA (reference sequence). The CDR3 spells CSARRGSPGLAGGNQETQYF. Written as DNA, the CDR3 is TGCAGTGCTAGAAGGGGGTCTCCGGGACTAGCGGGGGGGAACCAAGAGACCCAGTACTTC.

This clonotype has only one observation. This chain links TRBV29-1 with TRBJ2-1, with 8 bases matching TRBD2. The CDR3 has 14 amino acids. Germline CDR1 SQVTM, CDR2 ANQGSEA. V shed 6 bases, J shed 2 bases, and the junction held 6 bases outside the gene matches. CDR3 sequence reads: CSVGSGITYNEQFF. DNA for the CDR3: TGCAGCGTGGGTAGCGGGATAACCTACAATGAGCAGTTCTTC.

This clonotype was seen ten or more times. The chain has TRBV7-9 and TRBJ2-7, with 8 bases matching TRBD2. V trimming: 2 bases; J trimming: 0 bases; junction bases outside the gene matches: 0. This CDR3 has 14 amino acids. Per the germline V gene, CDR1 is SEHNR and CDR2 is FQNEAQ (reference sequence). Here the CDR3 reads CASSLSGGSYEQYF. DNA for the CDR3: TGTGCCAGCAGCTTAAGCGGGGGCTCCTACGAGCAGTACTTC.

Comment on this clonotype: This clone may be a read error of a much larger clone one base away. V usage is TRBV7-2 and J usage is TRBJ2-5, with 12 nucleotides matching TRBD2. The CDR3 length is 15 residues. Germline loops: CDR1 SGHTA, CDR2 FQGNSA. Here the CDR3 reads CSSSATSGGKETQYF. The CDR3 coding sequence is TGTTCCAGCAGCGCCACTAGCGGGGGGAAAGAGACCCAGTACTTC.

The table lists this clonotype with a few counts. The chain combines TRBV20-1 with TRBJ1-1; D is undetermined. Germline CDR1 is DFQATT and CDR2 is SNEGSKA (reference sequence). The V end lost 4 bases, the J end lost 4 bases, and 13 bases lay between the germline ends. CDR3 length equals 13 residues. The CDR3 reads CSAKRMGATEAFF. DNA of the CDR3: TGCAGTGCTAAACGAATGGGTGCCACTGAAGCTTTCTTT.

This clonotype was recorded once. The V and J genes are TRBV4-1 and TRBJ1-1; a possible D gene is TRBD1 (5 bases). Looked up from germline, CDR1 is MGHRA and CDR2 is YSYEKL. The CDR3 contains 14 residues. Trimming left V 9 bases short and J 0 bases short, with 14 bases between. The CDR3 here is CASRGLTVNTEAFF. In nucleotides, the CDR3 is TGCGCCAGTCGGGGCCTAACAGTGAACACTGAAGCTTTCTTT.

The chain has TRBV4-1 and TRBJ1-5; D unresolved. Germline V gives CDR1 MGHRA, CDR2 YSYEKL. CDR3 length: 15 amino acids. The V and J ends lost 4 bases and 2 bases respectively, with 12 bases between them. This CDR3 is CASSPAGSGNQPQHF. The DNA for the CDR3 is TGCGCCAGCAGCCCGGCGGGGTCGGGCAATCAGCCCCAGCATTTT.

This clonotype was seen repeatedly, ten times or more. The chain combines TRBV27 with TRBJ2-7, with D perhaps TRBD2 (6 bases). V lost 6 bases to trimming and J lost 2 bases, with 17 bases between them. This CDR3 is built from 15 residues. Germline V gene sequence: CDR1 MNHEY, CDR2 SMNVEV (reference sequence). CDR3 coding DNA: TGTGCCAGCAGCTCTCGCGGGGTGGGGCCCTACGAGCAGTACTTC. Amino acids: CASSSRGVGPYEQYF.

This clonotype was seen more than once but under ten times. This chain connects TRBV6-6 to TRBJ2-2, with no clear D. V was trimmed by 0 bases and J by 0 bases, leaving 5 bases between them. Germline V lookup: CDR1 MNHNY, CDR2 SVGAGI (reference sequence). This CDR3 comprises 15 residues. This chain's CDR3 is CASSYSPANTGELFF. The DNA for the CDR3 is TGTGCCAGCAGTTACTCGCCCGCGAACACCGGGGAGCTGTTTTTT.